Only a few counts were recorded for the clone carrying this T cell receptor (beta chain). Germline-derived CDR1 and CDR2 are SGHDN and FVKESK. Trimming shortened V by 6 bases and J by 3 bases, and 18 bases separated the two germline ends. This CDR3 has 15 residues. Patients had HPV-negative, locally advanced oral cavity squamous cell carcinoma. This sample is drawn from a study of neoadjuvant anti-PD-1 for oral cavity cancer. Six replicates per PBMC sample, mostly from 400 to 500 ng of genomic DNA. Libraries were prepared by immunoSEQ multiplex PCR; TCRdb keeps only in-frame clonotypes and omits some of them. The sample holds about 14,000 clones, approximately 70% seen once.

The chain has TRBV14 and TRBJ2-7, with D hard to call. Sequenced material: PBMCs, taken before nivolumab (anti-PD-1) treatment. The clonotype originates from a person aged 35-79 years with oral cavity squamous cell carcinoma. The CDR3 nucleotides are TGTGCCAGCAGAAGAGAGTCAACCCCTTACTACGAGCAGTACTTC. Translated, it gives CASRRESTPYYEQYF.